Listed here are 19 T cell receptor beta chains from one sample, sequenced in a study of cytomegalovirus exposure and HLA in healthy donors. Primers: 60 Vbeta forward and 13 Jbeta reverse. The table came from immunoSEQ multiplex PCR; TCRdb's copy has only in-frame clones and leaves some out. The data show more than 110,000 clones, with more than 70% seen just once and roughly 1.3% held by the top ten. Sample: PBMCs. The source of these receptors is a male donor in good health and CMV-seropositive.

The chain uses TRBV2 and TRBJ2-1; TRBD2 might be the D (6 bases). V lost 8 bases and J lost 12, with 14 bases in between. CDR1 is SNHLY and CDR2 is FYNNEI in the germline V gene. The CDR3 sequence is 11 residues long. CDR3 sequence: CASGGGLLQFF. Written as DNA, the CDR3 is TGTGCCAGCGGGGGAGGCCTACTGCAGTTCTTC.

This clone is a singleton in its sample. The rearrangement uses TRBV5-6 and TRBJ2-1, with 7 bases matching TRBD2. The CDR3 has 15 residues. The V gene end was trimmed by 6 bases and the J gene end by 7 bases; junction bases not matched to a gene: 13. Germline CDR1 SGHDT, CDR2 YYEEEE. CDR3 in DNA: TGTGCCAGCACCCTGGGTGGGAGGGCCAATAATGAGCAGTTCTTC. This encodes CASTLGGRANNEQFF.

J is TRBJ1-2 and V is TRBV19; the match to TRBD1 covers 8 bases. Looked up from germline, CDR1 is LNHDA and CDR2 is SQIVND (reference sequence). The junction had 7 bases not matched to a gene; V was cut back by 6 bases and J by 7 bases. The length of the CDR3 is 13 residues. The CDR3 region is CASRMDRESGYTF. CDR3 bases: TGTGCCAGTAGGATGGACAGGGAAAGTGGCTACACCTTC.

The V gene is TRBV25-1, the J gene TRBJ1-2, with TRBD1 matching over 8 bases. The CDR3 is made up of 12 amino acids. After removal of 8 bases from V and 7 bases from J, the junction contained 6 bases not matched to a gene. In germline, CDR1 is MGHDK, CDR2 SYGVNS. The CDR3 spells CASWQGACGYTF. The CDR3 DNA reads as TGTGCCAGCTGGCAGGGGGCTTGTGGCTACACCTTC.

This chain joins TRBV7-2 and TRBJ2-7; 8 nucleotides agree with TRBD2. Per germline, CDR1 SGHTA and CDR2 FQGNSA. V trimming: 0 bases; J trimming: 3 bases; junction bases outside the gene matches: 4. The CDR3 covers 15 residues. The CDR3 loop is CASSLASLAGYEQYF. The CDR3 bases are TGTGCCAGCAGCTTAGCGTCCCTAGCGGGCTACGAGCAGTACTTC.

The genes are TRBV20-1 and TRBJ1-1; no definite D call. Trimming pared 4 bases from V and 5 bases from J, leaving 8 bases between. The CDR3 contains 11 residues. The germline gives CDR1 DFQATT, CDR2 SNEGSKA (reference sequence). This CDR3 reads CSATRRTEAFF. The CDR3 bases are TGCAGTGCTACTCGGAGGACTGAAGCTTTCTTT.

This clone was seen a handful of times. The CDR3: CASNQQGSPSNYGYTF. The CDR3 region has the DNA TGTGCCAGCAACCAGCAGGGATCCCCCTCTAACTATGGCTACACCTTC. The chain employs TRBV28 and TRBJ1-2, with D tentatively TRBD1 (5 bases). The V gene's germline CDR1 is MDHEN and CDR2 SYDVKM. This CDR3 spans 16 amino acids. Trimming pared 7 bases from V and 0 bases from J, leaving 18 bases between.

A few counts support this clone. This sequence joins TRBV7-2 and TRBJ1-2; TRBD1 matches 7 bases. Germline V gives CDR1 SGHTA, CDR2 FQGNSA. This CDR3 has 14 residues. V shed 5 bases, J shed 11 bases, and the junction held 14 bases outside the gene matches. CDR3 sequence reads: CASSQLWDRSGYTF. For the CDR3, the DNA is TGTGCCAGCAGCCAGTTGTGGGACAGAAGTGGATACACCTTC.

The V gene is TRBV5-6, the J gene TRBJ1-3; TRBD1 matches 9 bases. The germline V gene encodes CDR1 SGHDT and CDR2 YYEEEE. The CDR3 runs to 16 residues. V lost 2 bases, J lost 4 bases, and 7 bases stayed unmatched. The DNA of the CDR3 is TGTGCCAGCAGCTTCGCAACAGGGGGCTCCGGAAACACCATATATTTT. Its translation is CASSFATGGSGNTIYF.

The J gene is TRBJ2-3, the V gene TRBV5-1; D call uncertain. This CDR3 contains 15 residues. CDR1 SGHRS and CDR2 YFSETQ come from the germline V gene. V dropped 5 bases and J dropped 2 bases, with 15 bases sitting between them. CDR3 in DNA: TGCGCCAGCAGGGTCCGAGACATAGACACAGATACGCAGTATTTT. Translating it yields CASRVRDIDTDTQYF.

This CDR3 reads CASSVTHRGNGYTF. CDR3 DNA sequence: TGTGCCAGCAGCGTTACGCACAGGGGGAATGGCTACACCTTC. The chain carries TRBV9 and TRBJ1-2, with 8 bases fitting TRBD1. V lost 2 bases to trimming and J lost 6 bases; unmatched junction nucleotides: 6. This CDR3 has 14 amino acids. Per germline, CDR1 SGDLS and CDR2 YYNGEE.

This sequence joins TRBV15 and TRBJ2-4; D call uncertain. The germline V gene encodes CDR1 LNHNV and CDR2 YYDKDF (reference sequence). V shed 0 bases and J shed 2 bases, with 20 bases lying between them. The CDR3 consists of 19 residues. This chain's CDR3 is CATSRDRTGVSLTKNIQYF. The CDR3 DNA reads as TGTGCCACCAGCAGAGATAGAACGGGTGTCAGCCTGACCAAAAACATTCAGTACTTC.

This clone appeared a single time. V is TRBV7-6 and J is TRBJ2-1; 8 positions match TRBD2. The CDR3 consists of 16 residues. CDR1 and CDR2 (germline): SGHVS, FNYEAQ. V trimming: 5 bases; J trimming: 0 bases; junction bases outside the gene matches: 6. This CDR3 reads CASSPQRGSSYNEQFF. The CDR3, as DNA: TGTGCCAGCAGCCCCCAGCGGGGGAGCTCCTACAATGAGCAGTTCTTC.

The J gene is TRBJ1-1, the V gene TRBV7-9; 7 nucleotides agree with TRBD1. CDR3 size: 15 residues. Germline-derived CDR1 and CDR2 are SEHNR and FQNEAQ (reference sequence). With V trimmed by 5 bases and J by 0 bases, 6 bases remained unmatched. DNA of the CDR3: TGTGCCAGCAGCCATCTGACAGGGCTGAACACTGAAGCTTTCTTT. Amino acids: CASSHLTGLNTEAFF.

This clone showed up many times. The chain combines TRBV5-1 with TRBJ1-3; the match to TRBD1 covers 7 bases. Germline V gene lookup returns CDR1 SGHRS and CDR2 YFSETQ. This CDR3 contains 15 residues. V was clipped by 4 bases and J by 0 bases; unmatched bases: 4. DNA for the CDR3: TGCGCCAGCAGCGTTGGGACAGCCTCTGGAAACACCATATATTTT. It codes for CASSVGTASGNTIYF.

V usage is TRBV19 and J usage is TRBJ2-6; maybe TRBD2 (6 bases). Germline CDR1 is LNHDA and CDR2 is SQIVND (reference sequence). The CDR3 loop spans 16 amino acids. V lost 5 bases to trimming and J lost 2 bases, with 13 bases between them. The CDR3 region is CASSVFGGAGANVLTF. The CDR3 DNA reads as TGTGCCAGTAGTGTATTTGGAGGGGCTGGGGCCAACGTCCTGACTTTC.

The chain links TRBV6-6 to TRBJ2-4; maybe TRBD2 (6 bases). CDR1 is MNHNY, CDR2 SVGAGI, per germline (reference sequence). V was clipped by 6 bases and J by 0 bases, with 15 bases between them. CDR3 length: 16 amino acids. As DNA, the CDR3 is TGTGCCAGCAGGTACCCGGGGGAACTAGCCAAAAACATTCAGTACTTC. This encodes CASRYPGELAKNIQYF.

The rearrangement uses TRBV9 and TRBJ2-2, with TRBD2 matching 16 bases. The CDR3 is 18 residues long. Looked up from germline, CDR1 is SGDLS and CDR2 is YYNGEE. With V trimmed by 3 bases and J by 5 bases, 7 bases remained unmatched. The CDR3 DNA sequence: TGTGCCAGCAGCGCAGGGACTAGCGGGAGGGCTTCGACCGGGGAGCTGTTTTTT. Translating gives CASSAGTSGRASTGELFF.

As DNA, the CDR3 is TGTGCCAGTAGTATACGGCAGGCCACCTATGGCTACACCTTC. Encoded protein: CASSIRQATYGYTF. The chain employs TRBV19 and TRBJ1-2; D gene uncertain. V was trimmed by 2 bases and J by 4 bases, leaving 11 bases between them. The CDR3 spans 14 residues. CDR1 is LNHDA, CDR2 SQIVND, per germline (reference sequence).